The rows below give T cell receptor beta chains drawn from one sample of a study of blood T cells in healthy people across ages. TCRdb re-called the 5' RACE reads with MiXCR, one entry per CDR3 protein. In the table there are about 1.6 million distinct CDR3 sequences, almost 35% of which are singletons. The specimen sequenced was blood. The receptor source for this set is a woman in her twenties or thirties in good health. The CDR3 runs from the conserved cysteine through the conserved F or W. A D gene is named only where the DNA matches it firmly. Only some rows state a clone size, as once, few, many or a class for expanded clones.

cdr3_length: 14; j_call: TRBJ2-1; d_call: TRBD1; v_call: TRBV2; clone_size: -; cdr3_nt: TGTGCCAGCAGTAGATGGACAGGGAGATACGAGCAGTTCTTC; cdr3_aa: CASSRWTGRYEQFF
cdr3_length: 16; j_call: TRBJ2-5; d_call: TRBD1; v_call: TRBV5-1; clone_size: -; cdr3_nt: TGCGCCAGCAGCTTGGTCGGGACAGGGGGCGAAGAGACCCAGTACTTC; cdr3_aa: CASSLVGTGGEETQYF
cdr3_length: 16; j_call: TRBJ2-2; d_call: TRBD2; v_call: TRBV5-4; clone_size: -; cdr3_nt: TGTGCCAGCAGCCCAAGACTAGCGGGAGTCCCCGGGGAGCTGTTTTTT; cdr3_aa: CASSPRLAGVPGELFF
cdr3_length: 15; j_call: TRBJ1-1; d_call: -; v_call: TRBV7-9; clone_size: -; cdr3_nt: TGTGCCAGCAGCTTAGCCCGGGGTGAAGACACCGAAGCTTTCTTT; cdr3_aa: CASSLARGEDTEAFF
cdr3_length: 18; j_call: TRBJ2-2; d_call: -; v_call: TRBV5-1; clone_size: -; cdr3_nt: TGCGTCAACAGCTTGGCAACGTTTCTGGAGTCGTCCACCGGGGAGCTGTTTTTT; cdr3_aa: CVNSLATFLESSTGELFF
cdr3_length: 15; j_call: TRBJ2-1; d_call: -; v_call: TRBV9; clone_size: few; cdr3_nt: TGTGCCAGCAGCGTAGCTCCGGGTTCGTACAATGAGCAGTTCTTC; cdr3_aa: CASSVAPGSYNEQFF
cdr3_length: 14; j_call: TRBJ2-7; d_call: -; v_call: TRBV20-1; clone_size: -; cdr3_nt: TGCAGTGCTAGGCGGCAACCGAGCTCCTACGAGCAGTACTTC; cdr3_aa: CSARRQPSSYEQYF
cdr3_length: 18; j_call: TRBJ2-7; d_call: TRBD2; v_call: TRBV5-6; clone_size: -; cdr3_nt: TGTGCCAGCAGCAAGACTCCGGGACTAGATTCCCCTCTCTACGAGCAGTACTTC; cdr3_aa: CASSKTPGLDSPLYEQYF
cdr3_length: 20; j_call: TRBJ1-1; d_call: TRBD1; v_call: TRBV6-1; clone_size: few; cdr3_nt: TGTGCCAGCAGTGGACCAGGACAGGGGGCGCATCGTGGGTCGAACACTGAAGCTTTCTTT; cdr3_aa: CASSGPGQGAHRGSNTEAFF
cdr3_length: 15; j_call: TRBJ2-4; d_call: -; v_call: TRBV28; clone_size: -; cdr3_nt: TGTGCCAGCAGTTTACGGGCCGGGCTCGGAAACATTCAGTACTTC; cdr3_aa: CASSLRAGLGNIQYF
cdr3_length: 16; j_call: TRBJ2-1; d_call: TRBD2; v_call: TRBV7-8; clone_size: few; cdr3_nt: TGTGCCAGCAGCTTAGTAGCGGGAGCTAATTACAATGAGCAGTTCTTC; cdr3_aa: CASSLVAGANYNEQFF
cdr3_length: 17; j_call: TRBJ2-1; d_call: -; v_call: TRBV20-1; clone_size: few; cdr3_nt: TGCAGTGCTAGAGGTTTTATGAGGAACACTTTATACAATGAGCAGTTCTTC; cdr3_aa: CSARGFMRNTLYNEQFF
cdr3_length: 16; j_call: TRBJ2-7; d_call: -; v_call: TRBV7-3; clone_size: few; cdr3_nt: TGTGCCAGCAGCTTGCGGGGCGGGCCCACTGAGGGCGAGCAGTACTTC; cdr3_aa: CASSLRGGPTEGEQYF
cdr3_length: 15; j_call: TRBJ1-1; d_call: -; v_call: TRBV7-2; clone_size: few; cdr3_nt: TGTGCCAGCAGCCCGCAGACAGAGCACGGCACTGAAGCTTTCTTT; cdr3_aa: CASSPQTEHGTEAFF
cdr3_length: 13; j_call: TRBJ1-1; d_call: -; v_call: TRBV7-9; clone_size: -; cdr3_nt: TGTGCCAGCAGCGCAGGGGCGAACACTGAAGCTTTCTTT; cdr3_aa: CASSAGANTEAFF
cdr3_length: 14; j_call: TRBJ2-1; d_call: -; v_call: TRBV10-3; clone_size: few; cdr3_nt: TGTGCCGTCAGGGCGGACTCCTCTTTCAATGAGCAGTTCTTC; cdr3_aa: CAVRADSSFNEQFF
cdr3_length: 13; j_call: TRBJ1-1; d_call: -; v_call: TRBV3-1; clone_size: -; cdr3_nt: TGTGCCAGCAGCCAAGCGATAGCGGCCGGAGCTTTCTTT; cdr3_aa: CASSQAIAAGAFF
cdr3_length: 14; j_call: TRBJ2-1; d_call: -; v_call: TRBV20-1; clone_size: -; cdr3_nt: TGCAGTGCAGTGGGAGACCTGAAAAACAATGAGCAGTTCTTC; cdr3_aa: CSAVGDLKNNEQFF
cdr3_length: 15; j_call: TRBJ2-6; d_call: -; v_call: TRBV2; clone_size: few; cdr3_nt: TGTGCCAGCAGCCCTACAGGGTACGGGGCCAACGTCCTGACTTTC; cdr3_aa: CASSPTGYGANVLTF
cdr3_length: 11; j_call: TRBJ2-3; d_call: -; v_call: TRBV12-3/TRBV12-4; clone_size: many; cdr3_nt: TGTGCCAGCAGTTTTCAGGGAACGCAGTATTTT; cdr3_aa: CASSFQGTQYF
cdr3_length: 17; j_call: TRBJ2-3; d_call: -; v_call: TRBV7-6; clone_size: many; cdr3_nt: TGTGCCAGCAGCTTAGCGAAGGGGGGTGGAAGCACAGATACGCAGTATTTT; cdr3_aa: CASSLAKGGGSTDTQYF
cdr3_length: 14; j_call: TRBJ2-2; d_call: -; v_call: TRBV30; clone_size: -; cdr3_nt: TGTGCCCGGAGGGACAGCACGAACACCGGGGAGCTGTTTTTT; cdr3_aa: CARRDSTNTGELFF
cdr3_length: 11; j_call: TRBJ1-1; d_call: -; v_call: TRBV20-1; clone_size: -; cdr3_nt: TGCAGTGCAACTCGGCAGGCTGAAGCTTTCTTT; cdr3_aa: CSATRQAEAFF
cdr3_length: 14; j_call: TRBJ2-7; d_call: TRBD1; v_call: TRBV10-3; clone_size: -; cdr3_nt: TGTGCCATCAACCCGGGACAGGAGCTTGGCGAGCAGTACTTC; cdr3_aa: CAINPGQELGEQYF
cdr3_length: 11; j_call: TRBJ2-7; d_call: -; v_call: TRBV5-1; clone_size: few; cdr3_nt: TGCGCCAGCAGCATAGACATGGAGCAGTACTTC; cdr3_aa: CASSIDMEQYF
cdr3_length: 14; j_call: TRBJ2-1; d_call: TRBD2; v_call: TRBV6-1; clone_size: -; cdr3_nt: TGTGCCAGCCTTGGTAGCGGGGGCCACAATGAGCAGTTCTTC; cdr3_aa: CASLGSGGHNEQFF